Below are 25 T cell receptor beta chains sequenced from a single sample in a study of T cells and Merkel cell carcinoma outcomes. Only in-frame clones appear in the TCRdb table, and some are missing; sequencing was by immunoSEQ multiplex PCR. Here the sample spans 15,000 to 25,000 clones, roughly 87% being singletons. Sequenced input: tumor tissue from Merkel cell carcinoma. Receptors were obtained from a human donor with Merkel cell carcinoma.

This clone has just one count. This chain joins TRBV5-5 and TRBJ1-4, with no clear D. From germline, CDR1 is SGHKS and CDR2 YYEKEE (reference sequence). V shed 4 bases and J shed 0 bases, with 10 bases lying between them. The CDR3 totals 15 residues. As DNA, the CDR3 is TGTGCCAGCAGCGGCATCCTTGCAACTAATGAAAAACTGTTTTTT. The encoded protein is CASSGILATNEKLFF.

V usage is TRBV7-9 and J usage is TRBJ2-7; D uncertain. The CDR3 loop spans 11 amino acids. Per the germline V gene, CDR1 is SEHNR and CDR2 is FQNEAQ (reference sequence). Between the trimmed V and J ends, which lost 5 bases and 6 bases, there was a span of 8 bases. In nucleotides, the CDR3 is TGTGCCAGCAGCCCCGGAATCGAGCAGTACTTC. The encoded protein is CASSPGIEQYF.

The chain uses TRBV28 and TRBJ1-2; TRBD1 matches 7 bases. CDR3 length equals 17 residues. Germline V gives CDR1 MDHEN, CDR2 SYDVKM. The V and J ends lost 7 bases and 0 bases, in that order; junction bases with no gene match: 14. CDR3 region: CASTFLTPGQPNYGYTF. The CDR3 DNA follows: TGTGCCAGCACCTTTCTAACCCCGGGACAGCCTAACTATGGCTACACCTTC.

With regard to this clone: A read error may account for a junction end that differs from germline. This chain joins TRBV5-4 and TRBJ1-4, with TRBD1 matching 8 bases. The CDR3 sequence is 13 residues long. Germline V CDR1 and CDR2: SGHNT, YYREEE (reference sequence). The CDR3 coding sequence is TGTGCCAGCAGCTTGTCTCGACAGGGGCTCGATGTTTTT. It translates to CASSLSRQGLDVF.

The chain links TRBV11-3 to TRBJ1-5; D remains unclear. Germline loops: CDR1 SGHNT, CDR2 YENEEA. The CDR3 covers 16 residues. Trimming took 0 bases from V and 3 from J, leaving 12 bases between them. CDR3 sequence: CASSLDGGPFNQPQHF. The CDR3, as DNA: TGTGCCAGCAGCTTAGATGGCGGCCCGTTCAATCAGCCCCAGCATTTT.

The gene calls are TRBV5-3 and TRBJ2-7; a possible D gene is TRBD2 (5 bases). TRBV5-3 is labeled an ORF, and its function is uncertain. CDR3 size: 14 residues. V was clipped by 4 bases and J by 8 bases, with 19 bases between them. CDR3 coding DNA: TGTGCCAGAAGCACCCAGACTCGCGTCGGGAAGCAGTACTTC. It yields the protein CARSTQTRVGKQYF.

V gene TRBV18 combines with J gene TRBJ1-2; tentative D call: TRBD1 (5 bases). CDR1 is KGHSH and CDR2 is LQKENI in the germline V gene. With 2 bases removed from V and 0 bases from J, the gap between germline ends came to 10 bases. CDR3 size: 15 residues. The CDR3 coding sequence is TGTGCCAGCTCACCAAGGGGTAGAGCTAACTATGGCTACACCTTC. The encoded protein is CASSPRGRANYGYTF.

The chain links TRBV5-4 to TRBJ1-2; D is possibly TRBD1 (5 bases). In germline, CDR1 is SGHNT, CDR2 YYREEE (reference sequence). V was shortened by 4 bases and J by 4 bases, with 17 bases between the two germline ends. The length of the CDR3 is 15 residues. CDR3 in amino acids: CASSRGRGSGYGYTF. CDR3 nucleotide sequence: TGTGCCAGCAGCCGGGGTCGGGGGTCGGGCTATGGCTACACCTTC.

The chain employs TRBV20-1 and TRBJ1-1; 9 bases fit TRBD1. The CDR3 is made up of 11 amino acids. Germline V gives CDR1 DFQATT, CDR2 SNEGSKA (reference sequence). The CDR3 sequence is CRLGQGQEAFF. The DNA of the CDR3 is TGCAGGCTAGGACAGGGGCAAGAAGCTTTCTTT.

CDR3 in amino acids: CASSPNKNNEQFF. In nucleotides, the CDR3 is TGTGCCAGCAGTCCGAATAAAAACAATGAGCAGTTCTTC. The chain couples TRBV27 to TRBJ2-1; D remains ambiguous. This CDR3 is 13 amino acids long. Germline-derived CDR1 and CDR2 are MNHEY and SMNVEV (reference sequence). V lost 5 bases and J lost 5, with 10 bases in between.

The chain links TRBV4-1 to TRBJ1-6; D is undetermined. CDR3 length: 13 amino acids. The V gene lost 1 base and the J gene lost 9 bases, with 7 bases spanning the gap. Looked up from germline, CDR1 is MGHRA and CDR2 is YSYEKL. CDR3 sequence: CASSQVRRSPLHF. The CDR3, as DNA: TGCGCCAGCAGCCAAGTGCGACGTTCACCCCTCCACTTT.

The chain links TRBV18 to TRBJ2-2, with 9 nucleotides matching TRBD2. The CDR3 is 14 residues long. Trimming removed 3 bases from V and 5 bases from J; junction bases left unmatched: 1. CDR1 is KGHSH, CDR2 LQKENI, per germline. The CDR3 DNA sequence: TGTGCCAGCTCACCGCGGGAGGGTACCGGGGAGCTGTTTTTT. Encoded protein: CASSPREGTGELFF.

V gene TRBV7-9 combines with J gene TRBJ2-1, with D possibly matching TRBD1 (7 bases). Between the trimmed V and J ends, which lost 8 bases and 5 bases, there was a span of 13 bases. This CDR3 comprises 13 residues. Germline V lookup: CDR1 SEHNR, CDR2 FQNEAQ (reference sequence). CDR3 coding DNA: TGTGCCAGCTCTCAGGGGGGCAACAATGAGCAGTTCTTC. Translating it yields CASSQGGNNEQFF.

The chain combines TRBV29-1 with TRBJ2-7; D call uncertain. This CDR3 is 15 amino acids long. Germline CDR1 SQVTM, CDR2 ANQGSEA. Trimming shortened V by 6 bases and J by 5 bases, and 23 bases separated the two germline ends. CDR3 sequence: CSVADRFRSRDEQYF. The CDR3 DNA reads as TGCAGCGTCGCTGACCGATTTCGATCTCGGGACGAGCAGTACTTC.

The V and J genes are TRBV14 and TRBJ2-7; D not certain. Germline CDR1 and CDR2: SGHDN and FVKESK. Trimming cost V 5 bases and J 2 bases, with 4 bases left between them. The CDR3 extends over 11 amino acids. CDR3 sequence: CASSAAYEQYF. In DNA, the CDR3 is TGTGCCAGCAGCGCGGCCTACGAGCAGTACTTC.

The V gene is TRBV18, the J gene TRBJ1-2; TRBD1 is a possible D gene (5 bases). The CDR3 runs to 15 residues. The V gene lost 3 bases and the J gene lost 4 bases, with 15 bases spanning the gap. The germline V gene has CDR1 KGHSH and CDR2 LQKENI. Here the CDR3 DNA reads TGTGCCAGCTCACCGGATCAAGCAGGGATCTATGGCTACACCTTC. It is translated as CASSPDQAGIYGYTF.

The chain uses TRBV4-1 and TRBJ1-2; TRBD1 matches 7 bases. CDR3 size: 15 residues. The germline CDR1 and CDR2 sequences are MGHRA and YSYEKL. Trimming took 5 bases from V and 3 from J; bases not matched to a gene: 9. CDR3 sequence reads: CASSVTGAVDYGYTF. CDR3 bases: TGCGCCAGCAGCGTCACAGGGGCGGTAGACTATGGCTACACCTTC.

The chain combines TRBV5-1 with TRBJ2-5; D might be TRBD2 (6 bases). Trimming removed 0 bases from V and 4 bases from J, with 13 bases in between. The CDR3 spans 15 residues. Germline V gene lookup returns CDR1 SGHRS and CDR2 YFSETQ. CDR3 DNA sequence: TGCGCCAGCAGCTTGGAAGTAGCGGATCCAGAGACCCAGTACTTC. Protein sequence: CASSLEVADPETQYF.

This clone was seen just once. The V call is TRBV27, the J call TRBJ2-6, with a tentative D call TRBD2 (5 bases). From germline, CDR1 is MNHEY and CDR2 SMNVEV (reference sequence). Trimming removed 8 bases at V and 4 bases at J, with 18 bases between. This CDR3 is 16 amino acids long. This CDR3 reads CASRRRPYTGANVLTF. DNA for the CDR3: TGTGCCAGCCGCAGGAGGCCATATACCGGGGCCAACGTCCTGACTTTC.

The V and J genes are TRBV5-4 and TRBJ2-2, with 7 positions matching TRBD2. Germline CDR1 reads SGHNT; CDR2 reads YYREEE (reference sequence). CDR3 size: 13 residues. Trimming removed 5 bases from V and 7 bases from J; junction bases left unmatched: 5. The CDR3, as DNA: TGTGCCAGCAGGTTCACGGGGGGCGGGGAGCTGTTTTTT. Encoded protein: CASRFTGGGELFF. Supplemented by reference TRBV5-4 and TRBJ2-2, the full variable domain reads ETGVTQSPTHLIKTRGQQVTLRCSSQSGHNTVSWYQQALGQGPQFIFQYYREEENGRGNFPPRFSGLQFPNYSSELNVNALELDDSALYLCASRFTGGGELFFGEGSRLTVL.

This chain uses TRBV5-1 with TRBJ2-2, with D maybe TRBD1 (5 bases). The germline gives CDR1 SGHRS, CDR2 YFSETQ. Trimming removed 8 bases at V and 0 bases at J, with 11 bases between. The CDR3 is made up of 14 amino acids. For the CDR3, the DNA is TGCGCCAGTATGATGGACACGAACACCGGGGAGCTGTTTTTT. This translates into CASMMDTNTGELFF.

The chain employs TRBV14 and TRBJ2-7; 10 nucleotides agree with TRBD1. The CDR3 spans 15 residues. Germline V gives CDR1 SGHDN, CDR2 FVKESK. V lost 4 bases and J lost 3; bases outside the gene matches: 6. CDR3 loop: CASSLPGQGIYEQYF. In nucleotides, the CDR3 is TGTGCCAGCAGCCTGCCGGGACAGGGGATCTACGAGCAGTACTTC. Together with reference TRBV14 and TRBJ2-7, the CDR3 gives the full variable domain: EAGVTQFPSHSVIEKGQTVTLRCDPISGHDNLYWYRRVMGKEIKFLLHFVKESKQDESGMPNNRFLAERTGGTYSTLKVQPAELEDSGVYFCASSLPGQGIYEQYFGPGTRLTVT.

The chain carries TRBV28 and TRBJ2-3; D gene uncertain. The V gene's germline CDR1 is MDHEN and CDR2 SYDVKM. The CDR3 runs to 13 residues. V shed 8 bases and J shed 3 bases, with 12 bases lying between them. The CDR3 DNA reads as TGTGCCAGCGCCCGGCCGGTAACAGATACGCAGTATTTT. It yields the protein CASARPVTDTQYF.

This clone was observed a few times. CDR3 loop: CASSLGGGYIAGGTETQYF. The CDR3 DNA reads as TGTGCCAGCAGCCTGGGAGGGGGCTATATAGCGGGAGGGACTGAGACCCAGTACTTC. The chain joins TRBV11-2 to TRBJ2-5; 11 bases align to TRBD2. The V gene's germline CDR1 is SGHAT and CDR2 FQNNGV. The CDR3 sequence is 19 residues long. With 5 bases clipped from V and 5 bases from J, the junction kept 19 bases outside the gene matches.

The chain couples TRBV11-2 to TRBJ2-5, with D uncertain. Germline V gene data show CDR1 as SGHAT and CDR2 as FQNNGV. Deletions cut 3 bases from V and 11 bases from J, with 13 bases between. This CDR3 has 12 amino acids. CDR3 in amino acids: CASSLGTAAQYF. CDR3 nucleotide sequence: TGTGCCAGCAGCTTGGGCACGGCGGCACAGTACTTC.